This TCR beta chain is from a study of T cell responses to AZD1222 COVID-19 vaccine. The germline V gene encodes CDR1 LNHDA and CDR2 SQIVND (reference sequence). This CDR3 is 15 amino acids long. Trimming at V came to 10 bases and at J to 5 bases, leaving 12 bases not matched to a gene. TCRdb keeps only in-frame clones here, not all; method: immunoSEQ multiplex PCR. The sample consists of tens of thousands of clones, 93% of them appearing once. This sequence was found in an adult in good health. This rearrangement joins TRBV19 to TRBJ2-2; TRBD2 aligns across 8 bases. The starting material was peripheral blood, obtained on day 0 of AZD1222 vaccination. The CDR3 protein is CATTRSGSGTGELFF. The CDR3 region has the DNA TGTGCCACCACTAGGAGCGGGAGCGGAACCGGGGAGCTGTTTTTT.